This TCR beta chain came from a study of CD8+CD57+ T cells in acquired aplastic anemia. Study-wide context: Healthy donors yielded 8.5 million to 13 million CD4+ cell reads on average.

TCR beta VDJ and CDR3 profiles were obtained from a genomic DNA template. MiXCR, run by TCRdb on the reads, gives a single entry per CDR3 protein. The table has about 400,000 distinct CDR3 sequences, about 70% seen once. The CDR3 runs 15 residues. V was shortened by 4 bases and J by 10 bases, with 23 bases between the two germline ends. The V gene's germline CDR1 is SGDLS and CDR2 YYNGEE. V gene TRBV9 combines with J gene TRBJ1-2, with a weak D call TRBD1 (6 bases). The source of this sequence is a human donor in good health, serving as a control. The sequencing input was sorted CD4+, CD8+, or CD8+CD57+ T cells (not recorded which) from PBMCs. CDR3 DNA: TGTGCCAGCAGCATCCGTCCACGGGGGCCCCAGCACTACACCTTC. This encodes CASSIRPRGPQHYTF.